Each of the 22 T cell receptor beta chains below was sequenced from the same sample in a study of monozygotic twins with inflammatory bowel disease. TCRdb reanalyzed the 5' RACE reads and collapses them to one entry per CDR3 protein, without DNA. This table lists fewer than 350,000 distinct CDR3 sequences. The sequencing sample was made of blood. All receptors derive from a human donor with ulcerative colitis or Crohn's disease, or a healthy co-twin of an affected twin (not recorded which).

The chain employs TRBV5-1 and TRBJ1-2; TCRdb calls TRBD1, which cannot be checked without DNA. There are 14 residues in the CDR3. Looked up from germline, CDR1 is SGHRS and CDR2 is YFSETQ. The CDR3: CASSPGPGAGGYTF.

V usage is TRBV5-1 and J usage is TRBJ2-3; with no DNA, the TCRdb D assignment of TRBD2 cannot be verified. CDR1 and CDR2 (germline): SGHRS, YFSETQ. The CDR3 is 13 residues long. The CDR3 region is CASRPSGGDTQYF.

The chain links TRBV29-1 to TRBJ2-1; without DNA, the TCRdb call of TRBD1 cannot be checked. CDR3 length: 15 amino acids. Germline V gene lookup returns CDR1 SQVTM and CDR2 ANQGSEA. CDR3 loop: CSVLPVTGKDNEQFF.

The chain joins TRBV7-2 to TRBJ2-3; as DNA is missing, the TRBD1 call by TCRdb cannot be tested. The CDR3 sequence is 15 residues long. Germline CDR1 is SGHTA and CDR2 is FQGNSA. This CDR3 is CASSLNSPFTDTQYF.

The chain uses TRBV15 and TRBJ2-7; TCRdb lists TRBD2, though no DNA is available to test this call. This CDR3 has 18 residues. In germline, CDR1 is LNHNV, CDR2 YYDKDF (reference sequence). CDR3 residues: CATSRDRSSGDPLYEQYF. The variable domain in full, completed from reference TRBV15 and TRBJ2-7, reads DAMVIQNPRYQVTQFGKPVTLSCSQTLNHNVMYWYQQKSSQAPKLLFHYYDKDFNNEADTPDNFQSRRPNTSFCFLDIRSPGLGDTAMYLCATSRDRSSGDPLYEQYFGPGTRLTVT.

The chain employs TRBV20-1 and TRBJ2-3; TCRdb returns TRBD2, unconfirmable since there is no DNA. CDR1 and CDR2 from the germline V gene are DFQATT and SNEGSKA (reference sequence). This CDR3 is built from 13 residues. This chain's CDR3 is CSAKQAGTDTQYF.

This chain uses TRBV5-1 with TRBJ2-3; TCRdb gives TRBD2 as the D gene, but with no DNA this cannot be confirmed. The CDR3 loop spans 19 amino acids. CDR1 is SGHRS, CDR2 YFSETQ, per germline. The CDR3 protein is CASSLEVAGAPSRTDTQYF. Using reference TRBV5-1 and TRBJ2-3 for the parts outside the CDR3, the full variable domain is KAGVTQTPRYLIKTRGQQVTLSCSPISGHRSVSWYQQTPGQGLQFLFEYFSETQRNKGNFPGRFSGRQFSNSRSEMNVSTLELGDSALYLCASSLEVAGAPSRTDTQYFGPGTRLTVL.

The CDR3 loop is CASSLWDRGEQYF. The V gene is TRBV12-3 or TRBV12-4, the J gene TRBJ2-7; TCRdb lists TRBD1, though no DNA is available to test this call. This CDR3 has 13 amino acids.

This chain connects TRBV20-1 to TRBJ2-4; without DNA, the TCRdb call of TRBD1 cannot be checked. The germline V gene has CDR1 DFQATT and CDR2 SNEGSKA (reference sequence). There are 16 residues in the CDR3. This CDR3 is CSARGAAVLAKNIQYF.

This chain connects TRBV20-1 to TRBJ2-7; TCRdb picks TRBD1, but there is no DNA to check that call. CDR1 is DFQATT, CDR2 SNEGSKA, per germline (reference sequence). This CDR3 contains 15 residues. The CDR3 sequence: CSAPPAGGSGYEQYF.

This CDR3 is CSAMVPRDYYGYTF. The chain couples TRBV20-1 to TRBJ1-2; TCRdb's D call, TRBD1, is unchecked because there is no DNA. CDR1 and CDR2 (germline): DFQATT, SNEGSKA (reference sequence). The CDR3 consists of 14 residues.

The CDR3 loop is CSASFGVYEQYF. V and J are TRBV20-1 and TRBJ2-7. This CDR3 spans 12 amino acids. Germline V gene sequence: CDR1 DFQATT, CDR2 SNEGSKA (reference sequence).

The CDR3 sequence is CSARFAGGSGNTIYF. The genes are TRBV20-1 and TRBJ1-3; TCRdb proposes TRBD1, but this gene call is untestable without DNA. Looked up from germline, CDR1 is DFQATT and CDR2 is SNEGSKA (reference sequence). The CDR3 runs 15 residues.

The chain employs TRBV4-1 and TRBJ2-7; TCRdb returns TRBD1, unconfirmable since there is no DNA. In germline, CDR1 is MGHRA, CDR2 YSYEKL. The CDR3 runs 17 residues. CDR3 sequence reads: CASSQRFGGGPAYEQYF.

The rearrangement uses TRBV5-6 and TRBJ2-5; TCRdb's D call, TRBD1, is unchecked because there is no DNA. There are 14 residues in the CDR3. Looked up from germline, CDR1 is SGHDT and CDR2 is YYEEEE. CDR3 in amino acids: CASSYRTGRETQYF.

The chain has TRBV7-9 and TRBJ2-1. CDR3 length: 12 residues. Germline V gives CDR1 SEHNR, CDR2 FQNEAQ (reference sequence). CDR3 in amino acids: CASSLAVVEQFF. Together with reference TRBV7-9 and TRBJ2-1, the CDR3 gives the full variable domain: DTGVSQNPRHKITKRGQNVTFRCDPISEHNRLYWYRQTLGQGPEFLTYFQNEAQLEKSRLLSDRFSAERPKGSFSTLEIQRTEQGDSAMYLCASSLAVVEQFFGPGTRLTVL.

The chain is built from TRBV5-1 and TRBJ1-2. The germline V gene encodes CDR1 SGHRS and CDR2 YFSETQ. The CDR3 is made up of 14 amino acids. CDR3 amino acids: CASSLQMDPYGYTF.

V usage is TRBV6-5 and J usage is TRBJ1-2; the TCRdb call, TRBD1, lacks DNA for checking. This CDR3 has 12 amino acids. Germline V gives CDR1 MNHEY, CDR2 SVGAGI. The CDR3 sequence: CASSYTGTAYTF.

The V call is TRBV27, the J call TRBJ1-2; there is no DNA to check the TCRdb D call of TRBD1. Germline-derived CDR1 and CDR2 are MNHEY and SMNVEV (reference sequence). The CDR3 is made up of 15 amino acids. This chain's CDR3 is CASTGVGQGYNGYTF.

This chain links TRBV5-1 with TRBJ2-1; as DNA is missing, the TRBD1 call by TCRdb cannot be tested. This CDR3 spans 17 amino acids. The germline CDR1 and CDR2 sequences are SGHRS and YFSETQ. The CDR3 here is CASSPGAGGVSYNEQFF. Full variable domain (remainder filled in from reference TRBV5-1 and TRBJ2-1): KAGVTQTPRYLIKTRGQQVTLSCSPISGHRSVSWYQQTPGQGLQFLFEYFSETQRNKGNFPGRFSGRQFSNSRSEMNVSTLELGDSALYLCASSPGAGGVSYNEQFFGPGTRLTVL.

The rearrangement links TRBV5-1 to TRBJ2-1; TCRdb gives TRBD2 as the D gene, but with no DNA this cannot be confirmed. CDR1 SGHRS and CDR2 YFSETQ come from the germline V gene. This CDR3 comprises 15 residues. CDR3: CASHLAGVSYNEQFF.

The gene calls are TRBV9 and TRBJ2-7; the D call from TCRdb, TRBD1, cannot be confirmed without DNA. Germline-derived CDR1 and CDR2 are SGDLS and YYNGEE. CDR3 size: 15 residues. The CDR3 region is CASSPGTGSVYEQYF.